This T cell receptor beta chain stems from a study of T cells in Graves' hyperthyroidism and ophthalmopathy. The CDR3 contains 13 residues. Germline loops: CDR1 GTSNPN, CDR2 SVGIG (reference sequence). Trimming took 0 bases from V and 7 from J, leaving 10 bases between them. Amplification targeted TCR beta CDR3 regions from RNA transcripts. An initial round of RT-PCR targeting the TCR CDR3 relied on the HTBI primer set. TCRdb reprocessed the multiplex PCR reads via MiXCR and lists one record per CDR3 protein. This table has 400,000 to 550,000 distinct CDR3 sequences, 13% to 15% appearing once. Graves' hyperthyroidism was deemed stable absent ophthalmopathy progression within 18 months.

The rearrangement joins TRBV30 to TRBJ1-5, with a weak D call TRBD1 (6 bases). The sample comprised blood. This TCR was sampled from a woman aged 18-29 years with Graves' hyperthyroidism. CDR3 amino acids: CAWSVHRAQPQHF. In DNA, the CDR3 is TGTGCCTGGAGTGTGCACAGGGCACAGCCCCAGCATTTT.